Listed here are 2 T cell receptor beta chains from one sample, sequenced in a study of patients and donors after allogeneic stem cell transplantation. TCRdb recomputed calls from the RT-PCR reads with MiXCR, one row per CDR3 protein. The sample comprises 200,000 to 250,000 distinct CDR3 sequences, about 14% of which are singletons, and about 9.9% rests with the top ten. The sample was blood, either unsorted or a sorted T cell fraction (not recorded which). The receptor set was obtained from a human donor who was either an allogeneic HSCT recipient or a stem cell or donor lymphocyte infusion donor (not recorded which). It is not recorded whose cells these are; they may come from a transplant donor.

This clonotype showed up just a few times. The V call is TRBV6-2 or TRBV6-3, the J call TRBJ2-2; TRBD2 agrees at 13 bases. CDR3 size: 17 residues. V lost 6 bases and J lost 2; bases outside the gene matches: 6. Per the germline V gene, CDR1 is MNHEY and CDR2 is SVGEGT. The CDR3 region is CASSKTSGGPNTGELFF. As DNA, the CDR3 is TGTGCCAGCAGCAAGACTAGCGGGGGGCCTAACACCGGGGAGCTGTTTTTT.

In this sample, this clonotype turned up a few times. This chain joins TRBV19 and TRBJ1-1; possibly TRBD1 for D (5 bases). CDR3 size: 14 residues. Trimming removed 9 bases from V and 6 bases from J, with 20 bases in between. Germline V lookup: CDR1 LNHDA, CDR2 SQIVND (reference sequence). The CDR3 DNA reads as TGTGCCAGCCAGTCCGGGGGTATTTACTCTGAAGCTTTCTTT. This codes for CASQSGGIYSEAFF.